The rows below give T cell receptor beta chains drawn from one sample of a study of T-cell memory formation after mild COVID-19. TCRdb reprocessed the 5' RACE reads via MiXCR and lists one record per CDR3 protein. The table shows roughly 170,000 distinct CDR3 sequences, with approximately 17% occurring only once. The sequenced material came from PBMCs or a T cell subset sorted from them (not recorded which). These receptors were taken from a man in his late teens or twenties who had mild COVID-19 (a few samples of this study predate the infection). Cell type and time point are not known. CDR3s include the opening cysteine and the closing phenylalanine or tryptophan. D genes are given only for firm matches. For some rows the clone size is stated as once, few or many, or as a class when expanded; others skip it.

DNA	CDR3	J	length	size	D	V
TGTGCCAGCAGAGGTGGGGGCCAAGATACGCAGTATTTT	CASRGGGQDTQYF	TRBJ2-3	13	-	-	TRBV7-3
TGCGCCAGCAGCTTGTTCCCGCCCCCCACGGGGAACTATGGCTACACCTTC	CASSLFPPPTGNYGYTF	TRBJ1-2	17	-	-	TRBV5-1
TGTGCCAGCAGCGTAGTTGGGGGAGAGACCCAGTACTTC	CASSVVGGETQYF	TRBJ2-5	13	few	-	TRBV9
TGCGCCAGCAGCCCGGGACCGGGACAGGAGAACTTCTATGGCTACACCTTC	CASSPGPGQENFYGYTF	TRBJ1-2	17	-	TRBD1	TRBV5-1
TGTGCCAGCACCGGGACAGGGGTCTCCGAAGCTTTCTTT	CASTGTGVSEAFF	TRBJ1-1	13	-	TRBD1	TRBV12-3/TRBV12-4
TGTGCCAGCAGCTTCGACAGGGGTAATCAGCCCCAGCATTTT	CASSFDRGNQPQHF	TRBJ1-5	14	-	TRBD1	TRBV7-2
TGTGCCAGCAGCCAAGATCGGGTCGGAAACATTCAGTACTTC	CASSQDRVGNIQYF	TRBJ2-4	14	few	-	TRBV4-2
TGTGCCAGCAGTTATGGGCCCGGTTCACCCCTCCACTTT	CASSYGPGSPLHF	TRBJ1-6	13	-	-	TRBV6-5
TGTGCCAGCAGCGACAGTCCCGTCTCTGGAAACACCATATATTTT	CASSDSPVSGNTIYF	TRBJ1-3	15	few	-	TRBV9
TGTGCCAGCTCACCGGGACGTAGCGTCGGTGAGCAGTTCTTC	CASSPGRSVGEQFF	TRBJ2-1	14	-	-	TRBV18
TGTGCCAGCAGCGATCCGGGACTAGCAATGAATACGCAGTATTTT	CASSDPGLAMNTQYF	TRBJ2-3	15	medium-sized	TRBD2	TRBV7-2
TGTGCCAGCAGCTTAACGGTCGAGGCAGAGACCCAGTACTTC	CASSLTVEAETQYF	TRBJ2-5	14	few	-	TRBV7-3
TGTGCCAGCAGTTACGAGACAAGGGCCGACACTGAAGCTTTCTTT	CASSYETRADTEAFF	TRBJ1-1	15	few	-	TRBV6-5
TGTGCCAGCAGTGCCCGTGGGACAGCTAAGTACGAGCAGTACTTC	CASSARGTAKYEQYF	TRBJ2-7	15	few	TRBD1	TRBV12-3/TRBV12-4
TGCGCCAGCAGCCCAGGGATTCATGAAAAACTGTTTTTT	CASSPGIHEKLFF	TRBJ1-4	13	-	-	TRBV5-1
TGCAGTGCTAGCGGGAGCGCCGAGGGGCCCCAGCATTTT	CSASGSAEGPQHF	TRBJ1-5	13	few	-	TRBV20-1
TGTGCCAGCAGCTTAGGAGCCTCAGATACGCAGTATTTT	CASSLGASDTQYF	TRBJ2-3	13	many	-	TRBV12-3/TRBV12-4
TGTGCCAGCAGTTACTCTGCGAGTATGAACACTGAAGCTTTCTTT	CASSYSASMNTEAFF	TRBJ1-1	15	-	-	TRBV6-5
TGTGCCAGTACTAGAGCGGGGGTAGCGGATACGCAGTATTTT	CASTRAGVADTQYF	TRBJ2-3	14	-	TRBD2	TRBV6-5
TGTGCCAGCAGCCAAGATCCCAGGGCGAGTAACTACACCTTC	CASSQDPRASNYTF	TRBJ1-2	14	few	-	TRBV14
TGTGCCAGTGGACGGACAGGCAATCAGCCCCAGCATTTT	CASGRTGNQPQHF	TRBJ1-5	13	-	-	TRBV27
TGTGCCAGCAGCCAAGTCAGCTATGGCTACACCTTC	CASSQVSYGYTF	TRBJ1-2	12	-	-	TRBV3-1
TGTGCCAGCAGCCCCATGAGAGGTCGGAATTCACCCCTCCACTTT	CASSPMRGRNSPLHF	TRBJ1-6	15	-	-	TRBV7-2
TGTGCCAGCAGCTTACGGGGCGGGGGGAGTGGTGGCTACACCTTC	CASSLRGGGSGGYTF	TRBJ1-2	15	-	-	TRBV7-2
TGTGCCAGCGACTCCGGGGAGGGACAGGGGGAACCTGGAAACACCATATATTTT	CASDSGEGQGEPGNTIYF	TRBJ1-3	18	-	TRBD1	TRBV25-1
TGCAGTGCTACTGGACAGCTCGTTGACTATGGCTACACCTTC	CSATGQLVDYGYTF	TRBJ1-2	14	-	-	TRBV20-1
TGCAGCTGCCCCAAGGGAGGAGGCGGAAACACCATATATTTT	CSCPKGGGGNTIYF	TRBJ1-3	14	few	-	TRBV29-1
TGTGCCAGCAGTGGCGGGTACAATCAGCCCCAGCATTTT	CASSGGYNQPQHF	TRBJ1-5	13	few	-	TRBV25-1
TGTGCCAGCACTACTCTCGGGGAGACCCAGTACTTC	CASTTLGETQYF	TRBJ2-5	12	-	-	TRBV12-3/TRBV12-4
TGTGCCAGCAGCGTAGCCCCACAGAGCTCTGGAAACACCATATATTTT	CASSVAPQSSGNTIYF	TRBJ1-3	16	-	-	TRBV9
TGCAGCGTTACCGGACTTGACAGCTACAATGAGCAGTTCTTC	CSVTGLDSYNEQFF	TRBJ2-1	14	-	-	TRBV29-1
TGTGCCAGCAGCTTAGAGCATAGGGCGGGTGAAGCTTTCTTT	CASSLEHRAGEAFF	TRBJ1-1	14	few	-	TRBV7-9
TGTGCCAGCAGCCCGAGGCGGCGTGAGACCCAGTACTTC	CASSPRRRETQYF	TRBJ2-5	13	-	-	TRBV7-8
TGTGCCAGCAGTAACCAGGGTCCCGGGGAGCTGTTTTTT	CASSNQGPGELFF	TRBJ2-2	13	-	-	TRBV7-2
TGTGCCAGCAGCCAAGATTCGGGCCGCCAGCAGTACTTC	CASSQDSGRQQYF	TRBJ2-7	13	few	-	TRBV3-1
TGTGCCAGCAGAAACTACAGGGGGGAGGGTTATGGCTACACCTTC	CASRNYRGEGYGYTF	TRBJ1-2	15	few	TRBD1	TRBV11-2
TGTGCCAGCAGCCTACCCCAAGAGACCCAGTACTTC	CASSLPQETQYF	TRBJ2-5	12	many	-	TRBV5-4
TGTGCCAGCAGTTACTCGATACTCGGCGGCTACACCTTC	CASSYSILGGYTF	TRBJ1-2	13	few	-	TRBV6-5